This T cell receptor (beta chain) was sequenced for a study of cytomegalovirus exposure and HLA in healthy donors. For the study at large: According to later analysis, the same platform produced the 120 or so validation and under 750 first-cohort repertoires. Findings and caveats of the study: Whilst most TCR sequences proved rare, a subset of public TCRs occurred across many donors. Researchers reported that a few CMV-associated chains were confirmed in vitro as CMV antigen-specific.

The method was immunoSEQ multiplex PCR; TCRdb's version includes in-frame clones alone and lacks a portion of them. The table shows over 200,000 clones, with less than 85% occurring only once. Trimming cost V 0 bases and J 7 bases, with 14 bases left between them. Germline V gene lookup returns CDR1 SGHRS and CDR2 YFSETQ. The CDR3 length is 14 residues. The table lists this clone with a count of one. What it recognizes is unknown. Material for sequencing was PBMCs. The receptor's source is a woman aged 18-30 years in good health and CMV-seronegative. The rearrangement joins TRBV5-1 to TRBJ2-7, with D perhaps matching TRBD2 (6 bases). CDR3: CASSLAGESVEQYF. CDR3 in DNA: TGCGCCAGCAGCTTGGCGGGAGAGAGTGTGGAGCAGTACTTC. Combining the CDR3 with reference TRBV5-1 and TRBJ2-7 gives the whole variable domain KAGVTQTPRYLIKTRGQQVTLSCSPISGHRSVSWYQQTPGQGLQFLFEYFSETQRNKGNFPGRFSGRQFSNSRSEMNVSTLELGDSALYLCASSLAGESVEQYFGPGTRLTVT.